Each of the 2 T cell receptor beta chains below was sequenced from the same sample in a study of T cells in localized non-small cell lung cancer. Measured with immunoSEQ multiplex PCR; TCRdb has only the in-frame clones, and not every one. The sample contains 10,000 to 13,000 clones, 40% to 55% of which appear only once. The sample consisted of lymph node tissue, taken before any cancer treatment. The receptors derive from a woman aged 35 to 70 with stage II squamous cell lung carcinoma.

The gene calls are TRBV6-8 and TRBJ2-5; 16 bases match TRBD2. With 2 bases clipped from V and 5 bases from J, the junction kept 8 bases outside the gene matches. The germline CDR1 and CDR2 sequences are MNHGY and SAAAGT. The CDR3 is 18 amino acids. The CDR3 DNA follows: TGTGCCAGCAGTTACCGGCCTGGGACTAGCGGGAGGGGGGAGACCCAGTACTTC. Translated, it gives CASSYRPGTSGRGETQYF.

This clone turned up a few times. This chain connects TRBV11-3 to TRBJ1-3; maybe TRBD1 (6 bases). With 1 base removed from V and 4 bases from J, the gap between germline ends came to 11 bases. Germline CDR1 and CDR2: SGHNT and YENEEA. The CDR3 has 15 residues. The CDR3 here is CASSLGPQGGNTIYF. DNA for the CDR3: TGTGCCAGCAGCTTAGGCCCACAGGGCGGAAACACCATATATTTT.